These 10 T cell receptor beta chains share one sample of origin, sequenced in a study of shared clonotypes between healthy human individuals. Only CD45RO-negative cells positively selected for CCR7 counted as naive CD8 cells, so terminally differentiated effector memory CD45RA+ cells were excluded. Clones were sequenced by immunoSEQ multiplex PCR, and TCRdb holds only the in-frame ones, with some missing. The data show under 1 million clones, around 92% seen once. The sample was naive CD8+ T cells sorted from blood. All receptors come from a man aged 30-40 years in good health.

The J gene is TRBJ2-4, the V gene TRBV2, with 8 bases that match TRBD1. There are 17 residues in the CDR3. J gave up 5 bases and V 6 bases, and 15 bases lay outside the gene matches. The germline CDR1 and CDR2 sequences are SNHLY and FYNNEI. The CDR3 loop is CASSDWTGRSGENIQYF. CDR3 nucleotide sequence: TGTGCCAGCAGCGATTGGACAGGGAGGAGTGGGGAAAACATTCAGTACTTC.

V gene TRBV6-4 combines with J gene TRBJ1-5; D remains unclear. Between the trimmed V and J ends, which lost 5 bases and 4 bases, there was a span of 12 bases. CDR1 is MRHNA and CDR2 is SNTAGT in the germline V gene. The CDR3 has 14 amino acids. The CDR3 DNA is TGTGCCAGCAGTTTCCCGACGGGGAATCAGCCCCAGCATTTT. It encodes CASSFPTGNQPQHF.

This sequence joins TRBV18 and TRBJ2-5; 10 bases match TRBD1. The germline gives CDR1 KGHSH, CDR2 LQKENI. There are 16 residues in the CDR3. Unmatched junction bases numbered 11, after V lost 6 bases and J lost 4 bases. The CDR3 coding sequence is TGTGCCAGCTCCCCGCGACAGGGGGCGCGAAGAGAGACCCAGTACTTC. Protein sequence: CASSPRQGARRETQYF.

V is TRBV5-4 and J is TRBJ2-7; TRBD2 matches 10 bases. J was trimmed by 4 bases and V by 0 bases; bases with no gene match: 7. The CDR3 has 16 amino acids. The germline V gene encodes CDR1 SGHNT and CDR2 YYREEE (reference sequence). The CDR3 spells CASSLAPGLAMYEQYF. In DNA, the CDR3 is TGTGCCAGCAGCTTGGCTCCGGGACTAGCGATGTACGAGCAGTACTTC. Full variable domain (remainder filled in from reference TRBV5-4 and TRBJ2-7): ETGVTQSPTHLIKTRGQQVTLRCSSQSGHNTVSWYQQALGQGPQFIFQYYREEENGRGNFPPRFSGLQFPNYSSELNVNALELDDSALYLCASSLAPGLAMYEQYFGPGTRLTVT.

This clone showed up just a few times. The rearrangement links TRBV10-2 to TRBJ2-1; the D call may be TRBD1 or TRBD2 (6 bases each). V gave up 2 bases and J gave up 6 bases, with 14 bases separating them. This CDR3 has 15 amino acids. CDR1 WSHSY and CDR2 SAAADI come from the germline V gene. The DNA of the CDR3 is TGCGCCAGCAGTGAGATGGCGGAGGGGGGCAATGAGCAGTTCTTC. It is translated as CASSEMAEGGNEQFF.

This chain links TRBV27 with TRBJ2-7; unclear D gene. CDR3 length: 9 amino acids. The germline gives CDR1 MNHEY, CDR2 SMNVEV (reference sequence). The V end lost 8 bases, the J end lost 7 bases, and 6 bases lay between the germline ends. The CDR3 reads CASGAEQYF. DNA for the CDR3: TGTGCCAGCGGAGCGGAGCAGTACTTC.

The chain uses TRBV5-4 and TRBJ2-7; D may be TRBD2 (6 bases). Germline lookup yields CDR1 SGHNT and CDR2 YYREEE (reference sequence). This CDR3 contains 15 residues. Trimming cost V 4 bases and J 3 bases, with 17 bases left between them. The CDR3 DNA reads as TGTGCCAGCAGCGAGTACCGGGGGAGCCTCTACGAGCAGTACTTC. Translating gives CASSEYRGSLYEQYF.

About this clone: At the DNA level, this CDR3 is encoded by other sequences in the same sample as well. The genes are TRBV27 and TRBJ2-7; D unclear. The CDR3 loop spans 13 amino acids. Trimming shortened V by 4 bases and J by 2 bases, and 9 bases separated the two germline ends. Germline CDR1 MNHEY, CDR2 SMNVEV (reference sequence). For the CDR3, the DNA is TGTGCCAGCAGTTCAGACCCCGCCTACGAGCAGTACTTC. It is translated as CASSSDPAYEQYF.

V is TRBV27 and J is TRBJ1-5; the D is unclear. The CDR3 is made up of 14 amino acids. The germline V gene has CDR1 MNHEY and CDR2 SMNVEV (reference sequence). Trimming cost V 0 bases and J 5 bases, with 8 bases left between them. CDR3 DNA sequence: TGTGCCAGCAGTTTATCCGGCCCCCATCAGCCCCAGCATTTT. This translates into CASSLSGPHQPQHF.

V is TRBV7-8 and J is TRBJ2-7; 7 bases line up with TRBD2. With V trimmed by 8 bases and J by 0 bases, 1 base remained unmatched. This CDR3 region has 12 residues. Germline V gives CDR1 SGHVS, CDR2 FQNEAQ. The CDR3 region has the DNA TGTGCCAGCCGCGGGAGCTCCTACGAGCAGTACTTC. As protein: CASRGSSYEQYF.